These 19 T cell receptor beta chains were all obtained from the same sample, sequenced in a study of PD-1 blockade in classical Hodgkin lymphoma. The assay was immunoSEQ multiplex PCR, and TCRdb's table has in-frame clones only and misses some. The table lists some 30,000 clones, less than 80% of them singletons. Every patient was affected by relapse after autologous stem cell transplantation, while exposure to brentuximab vedotin was not uniform. The sequencing here drew on peripheral blood mononuclear cells (PBMCs), taken before the second cycle of nivolumab. The receptor source for this set is a human donor with classical Hodgkin lymphoma.

The DNA of the CDR3 is TGTGCCAGCAGCAGCCGGGACAGGGCCTACGAGCAGTACTTC. Its translation is CASSSRDRAYEQYF. The V call is TRBV7-9, the J call TRBJ2-7, with 9 bases fitting TRBD1. This CDR3 is built from 14 residues. Per germline, CDR1 SEHNR and CDR2 FQNEAQ (reference sequence). The junction had 4 bases not matched to a gene; V was cut back by 5 bases and J by 2 bases.

The chain employs TRBV7-9 and TRBJ2-1; 7 bases fit TRBD2. This CDR3 comprises 15 residues. After removal of 3 bases from V and 4 bases from J, the junction contained 6 bases not matched to a gene. In germline, CDR1 is SEHNR, CDR2 FQNEAQ (reference sequence). The DNA of the CDR3 is TGTGCCAGCAGCTTCCGAGGGGAGGGTTACAATGAGCAGTTCTTC. This gives the protein CASSFRGEGYNEQFF.

J is TRBJ1-5 and V is TRBV27, with D tentatively TRBD1 (6 bases). This CDR3 has 14 residues. Germline V gene lookup returns CDR1 MNHEY and CDR2 SMNVEV (reference sequence). The V and J ends lost 8 bases and 3 bases respectively, with 14 bases between them. CDR3 residues: CASDTGQFNQPQHF. DNA for the CDR3: TGTGCCAGCGACACCGGACAGTTCAATCAGCCCCAGCATTTT.

This clone was seen a few times. This chain uses TRBV5-8 with TRBJ1-4; D possibly corresponds to TRBD1 (6 bases). This CDR3 spans 14 amino acids. Germline V gene sequence: CDR1 SGHTS, CDR2 YDEGEE. The V gene lost 4 bases and the J gene lost 8 bases, with 15 bases spanning the gap. The CDR3 protein is CASSPVKTGEKLFF. The CDR3 DNA reads as TGTGCCAGCAGCCCGGTTAAAACAGGGGAAAAACTGTTTTTT.

CDR3 in amino acids: CAWSLRTGETQYF. CDR3 DNA: TGTGCCTGGAGTCTCCGGACAGGGGAGACCCAGTACTTC. This rearrangement joins TRBV30 to TRBJ2-5; 8 bases line up with TRBD1. The length of the CDR3 is 13 residues. The trim removed 2 bases at V and 5 bases at J, leaving 4 bases unmatched. The germline CDR1 and CDR2 sequences are GTSNPN and SVGIG (reference sequence).

V gene TRBV9 combines with J gene TRBJ2-7; 8 bases line up with TRBD2. Trimming took 4 bases from V and 0 from J; bases not matched to a gene: 6. This CDR3 has 15 residues. Germline lookup yields CDR1 SGDLS and CDR2 YYNGEE. The CDR3 nucleotides read TGTGCCAGCAGCCTTACCGGGACTAGCTCCTACGAGCAGTACTTC. Protein: CASSLTGTSSYEQYF.

The CDR3 DNA reads as TGTGCCAGCAGCTTGGTCCGAAGGGAGTACCAAGAGACCCAGTACTTC. It specifies CASSLVRREYQETQYF. The chain joins TRBV5-6 to TRBJ2-5; a possible D gene is TRBD2 (5 bases). Germline values: CDR1 SGHDT, CDR2 YYEEEE. V lost 0 bases and J lost 0, with 12 bases in between. The CDR3 has 16 amino acids.

The V call is TRBV6-6, the J call TRBJ2-7, with a tentative D call TRBD1 (5 bases). Germline V gene sequence: CDR1 MNHNY, CDR2 SVGAGI (reference sequence). The CDR3 extends over 16 amino acids. The V gene lost 2 bases and the J gene lost 6 bases, with 20 bases spanning the gap. The DNA of the CDR3 is TGTGCCAGCAGTTACAGTTCAGCTCCAGGGTATACCGAGCAGTACTTC. It specifies CASSYSSAPGYTEQYF.

V gene TRBV6-5 combines with J gene TRBJ1-1; no firm D call. V was pared by 8 bases and J by 1 base, with 8 bases between. Germline assignment: CDR1 MNHEY and CDR2 SVGAGI. The CDR3 is made up of 12 amino acids. CDR3 protein: CASRWGNTEAFF. CDR3 DNA sequence: TGTGCCAGCCGGTGGGGGAACACTGAAGCTTTCTTT.

The chain has TRBV27 and TRBJ2-1; 11 bases map to TRBD1. The V gene end was trimmed by 2 bases and the J gene end by 8 bases; junction bases not matched to a gene: 14. Germline assignment: CDR1 MNHEY and CDR2 SMNVEV (reference sequence). The CDR3 spans 18 residues. CDR3 coding DNA: TGTGCCAGCAGTTTACCACTCTGGACAGGGGGCCGAGTGGATGAGCAGTTCTTC. Its protein product is CASSLPLWTGGRVDEQFF.

The chain carries TRBV5-4 and TRBJ1-4; 9 nucleotides line up with TRBD1. The trim removed 4 bases at V and 10 bases at J, leaving 8 bases unmatched. CDR3 size: 14 residues. Per the germline V gene, CDR1 is SGHNT and CDR2 is YYREEE (reference sequence). CDR3 sequence reads: CASSNTGGEGKLFF. The CDR3 DNA is TGTGCCAGCAGCAACACAGGGGGCGAGGGAAAACTGTTTTTT.

The gene calls are TRBV6-5 and TRBJ2-5; D is unresolved. The DNA end favors TRBJ2-7, so the J call may be wrong. The CDR3 covers 13 residues. Germline V gene sequence: CDR1 MNHEY, CDR2 SVGAGI. The CDR3, as DNA: TGTGCCAGCAGTTACTCGACTGGGCTCGAGCAGTACTTC. Translating it yields CASSYSTGLEQYF.

The chain recombines TRBV6-5 with TRBJ2-1; 8 bases are a match to TRBD2. This CDR3 is 14 amino acids long. CDR1 and CDR2 (germline): MNHEY, SVGAGI. J was trimmed by 10 bases and V by 8 bases; bases with no gene match: 13. This chain's CDR3 is CASGSGGDYMEQFF. The CDR3 bases are TGTGCCAGCGGTTCGGGGGGGGACTACATGGAGCAGTTCTTC.

The V gene is TRBV4-1, the J gene TRBJ2-7; 7 positions agree with TRBD2. CDR3 length equals 14 residues. CDR1 and CDR2 (germline): MGHRA, YSYEKL. The junction had 4 bases not matched to a gene; V was cut back by 2 bases and J by 3 bases. The CDR3 here is CASSQYGGYYEQYF. In DNA form, the CDR3 reads TGCGCCAGCAGCCAATACGGGGGGTACTACGAGCAGTACTTC.

J is TRBJ2-1 and V is TRBV11-3, with TRBD2 identical over 10 bases. V was pared by 2 bases and J by 10 bases, with 11 bases of the junction left unmatched. The CDR3 sequence is 16 residues long. The germline V gene encodes CDR1 SGHNT and CDR2 YENEEA. The CDR3 bases are TGTGCCAGCAGCTTATGGATGAGCGGGGGGGCCGGGGAGCAGTTCTTC. The encoded protein is CASSLWMSGGAGEQFF.

This clone was seen once. The junction shows a germline mismatch at one end, possibly a read error. This same CDR3 is encoded by further DNA sequences in the sample. V usage is TRBV4-3 and J usage is TRBJ2-1; D unresolved. Germline CDR1 LGHNA, CDR2 YSLEER. CDR3 length equals 16 residues. Written as DNA, the CDR3 is TGCGCCAGCAGCCAAGATTTCGGGCCACTCTACAATGAGCAATTCTTC. This sequence encodes CASSQDFGPLYNEQFF.

A note on this clone: Germline and junction disagree at one end, which may indicate a read error. The rearrangement joins TRBV19 to TRBJ1-1, with 8 bases identical to TRBD1. From germline, CDR1 is LNHDA and CDR2 SQIVND (reference sequence). The CDR3 length is 17 residues. The CDR3 DNA follows: TGTGTCAGTAGTATATATAAAATCGGGACAGGGAACACTGAAGCTTTCTTT. This codes for CVSSIYKIGTGNTEAFF.

V gene TRBV5-4 combines with J gene TRBJ2-3, with 10 bases lining up with TRBD1. The CDR3 runs to 16 residues. V trimming: 0 bases; J trimming: 3 bases; junction bases outside the gene matches: 4. Germline V gene sequence: CDR1 SGHNT, CDR2 YYREEE (reference sequence). DNA of the CDR3: TGTGCCAGCAGCTTGGAGACAGGGGGCTGGACAGATACGCAGTATTTT. It encodes CASSLETGGWTDTQYF.

V usage is TRBV25-1 and J usage is TRBJ2-1; 11 nucleotides match TRBD1. Trimming at V came to 4 bases and at J to 5 bases, leaving 13 bases not matched to a gene. Germline V CDR1 and CDR2: MGHDK, SYGVNS. CDR3 length equals 18 residues. The CDR3 spells CASSARSIGQGANNEQFF. As DNA, the CDR3 is TGTGCCAGCAGTGCCCGGAGTATTGGACAGGGGGCGAACAATGAGCAGTTCTTC.